A selection of T cell receptor beta chains follows, all from one sample in a study of blood T cell repertoires in COVID-19. Assay used: immunoSEQ multiplex PCR; TCRdb lists only in-frame clones, some missing. The table includes around 40,000 clones, around four fifths detected once. The sequenced sample was peripheral blood. Receptors originate from a woman aged 80 or over with active or convalescent COVID-19. The CDR3 runs from the conserved cysteine through the conserved F or W. D genes are given only for firm matches. The listing skips clone size in some rows; elsewhere it reads once, few, many or a size class.

D gene: .
J gene: TRBJ1-1
clone size: once
V gene: TRBV29-1
CDR3 protein: CSVARQSTEAFF
CDR3 DNA: TGCAGCGTCGCTAGACAGAGTACTGAAGCTTTCTTT

D gene: TRBD2
J gene: TRBJ2-7
clone size: .
V gene: TRBV28
CDR3 protein: CASSSGLAGYYEQYF
CDR3 DNA: TGTGCCAGCAGCTCAGGACTAGCGGGCTACTACGAGCAGTACTTC

D gene: TRBD1
J gene: TRBJ1-1
clone size: .
V gene: TRBV6-5
CDR3 protein: CASSSPTGAEAFF
CDR3 DNA: TGTGCCAGCAGTTCGCCGACAGGGGCTGAAGCTTTCTTT

D gene: TRBD1
J gene: TRBJ1-2
clone size: .
V gene: TRBV28
CDR3 protein: CASSEGQPNYGYTF
CDR3 DNA: TGTGCCAGCAGTGAGGGACAGCCTAACTATGGCTACACCTTC

D gene: TRBD1
J gene: TRBJ2-3
clone size: .
V gene: TRBV3-1/TRBV3-2
CDR3 protein: CASSLGTGGMDTQYF
CDR3 DNA: TGTGCCAGCAGCCTGGGGACAGGGGGGATGGATACGCAGTATTTT

D gene: .
J gene: TRBJ2-5
clone size: .
V gene: TRBV5-8
CDR3 protein: CASSLSGVAQETQYF
CDR3 DNA: TGTGCCAGCAGCTTGTCGGGAGTCGCACAAGAGACCCAGTACTTC

D gene: .
J gene: TRBJ1-1
clone size: .
V gene: TRBV7-2
CDR3 protein: CASSPSPGQGIMNTEAFF
CDR3 DNA: TGTGCCAGCAGCCCCTCTCCTGGGCAGGGAATCATGAACACTGAAGCTTTCTTT

D gene: .
J gene: TRBJ2-5
clone size: .
V gene: TRBV30
CDR3 protein: CAWCGVYSQETQYF
CDR3 DNA: TGTGCCTGGTGCGGAGTATACTCGCAAGAGACCCAGTACTTC

D gene: TRBD2
J gene: TRBJ2-1
clone size: .
V gene: TRBV10-2
CDR3 protein: CASSRTSGGEEQFF
CDR3 DNA: TGCGCCAGCAGCCGGACTAGCGGGGGGGAAGAGCAGTTCTTC

D gene: .
J gene: TRBJ1-5
clone size: .
V gene: TRBV3-1/TRBV3-2
CDR3 protein: CASSPTAGSRNQPQHF
CDR3 DNA: TGTGCCAGCAGCCCCACCGCAGGTAGTCGCAATCAGCCCCAGCATTTT

D gene: TRBD2
J gene: TRBJ2-1
clone size: .
V gene: TRBV9
CDR3 protein: CASSVVAGAYNEQFF
CDR3 DNA: TGTGCCAGCAGCGTTGTGGCGGGAGCCTACAATGAGCAGTTCTTC

D gene: TRBD1
J gene: TRBJ1-4
clone size: once
V gene: TRBV3-1/TRBV3-2
CDR3 protein: CASSPDRVNEKLFF
CDR3 DNA: TGTGCCAGCAGTCCGGACAGGGTGAATGAAAAACTGTTTTTT

D gene: TRBD2
J gene: TRBJ2-1
clone size: once
V gene: TRBV5-6
CDR3 protein: CASSLRAPAGPHEQFF
CDR3 DNA: TGTGCCAGCAGCCTCCGTGCCCCAGCGGGACCCCATGAGCAGTTCTTC

D gene: .
J gene: TRBJ1-2
clone size: .
V gene: TRBV5-1
CDR3 protein: CASSQDRNYGYTF
CDR3 DNA: TGCGCCAGCAGTCAAGACAGAAACTATGGCTACACCTTC

D gene: TRBD2
J gene: TRBJ2-1
clone size: .
V gene: TRBV7-9
CDR3 protein: CASRTRPGLAGGGVDEQFF
CDR3 DNA: TGTGCCAGCAGAACCAGGCCGGGACTAGCGGGAGGGGGTGTGGATGAGCAGTTCTTC

D gene: TRBD2
J gene: TRBJ2-3
clone size: .
V gene: TRBV9
CDR3 protein: CASSARRLAGQGYTDTQYF
CDR3 DNA: TGTGCCAGCAGCGCCCGAAGACTAGCGGGTCAGGGGTACACAGATACGCAGTATTTT

D gene: .
J gene: TRBJ1-2
clone size: .
V gene: TRBV5-4
CDR3 protein: CASSTPGETNYGYTF
CDR3 DNA: TGTGCCAGCAGCACACCGGGAGAGACTAACTATGGCTACACCTTC

D gene: .
J gene: TRBJ2-4
clone size: .
V gene: TRBV10-3
CDR3 protein: CAIAPVQASNQYF
CDR3 DNA: TGTGCCATAGCCCCCGTCCAGGCCTCAAATCAGTACTTC

D gene: TRBD2
J gene: TRBJ2-1
clone size: .
V gene: TRBV19
CDR3 protein: CASREGGRYKPFF
CDR3 DNA: TGTGCCAGTAGGGAGGGAGGGCGCTACAAGCCGTTCTTC

D gene: .
J gene: TRBJ1-1
clone size: few
V gene: TRBV27
CDR3 protein: CASSPYGGANTEAFF
CDR3 DNA: TGTGCCAGCAGTCCTTACGGCGGGGCGAACACTGAAGCTTTCTTT

D gene: .
J gene: TRBJ2-3
clone size: .
V gene: TRBV7-3
CDR3 protein: CASSLIAGPSTDTQYF
CDR3 DNA: TGTGCCAGCAGCTTAATCGCGGGTCCTAGCACAGATACGCAGTATTTT

D gene: .
J gene: TRBJ2-5
clone size: .
V gene: TRBV3-1/TRBV3-2
CDR3 protein: CASSLYGQRRKETQYF
CDR3 DNA: TGTGCCAGCAGCCTTTACGGACAGCGGCGGAAAGAGACCCAGTACTTC

D gene: .
J gene: TRBJ1-4
clone size: .
V gene: TRBV4-1
CDR3 protein: CASSQDGGRLNEKLFF
CDR3 DNA: TGCGCCAGCAGCCAAGATGGGGGCAGACTAAATGAAAAACTGTTTTTT

D gene: .
J gene: TRBJ1-4
clone size: .
V gene: TRBV7-9
CDR3 protein: CASSLGFRGTNEKLFF
CDR3 DNA: TGTGCCAGCAGCTTAGGGTTCAGGGGAACTAATGAAAAACTGTTTTTT

D gene: TRBD1
J gene: TRBJ1-3
clone size: .
V gene: TRBV4-2
CDR3 protein: CASPSGQGHTIYF
CDR3 DNA: TGTGCCAGCCCCTCGGGACAGGGACACACCATATATTTT

D gene: .
J gene: TRBJ1-3
clone size: .
V gene: TRBV7-9
CDR3 protein: CASSLDRTIYF
CDR3 DNA: TGTGCCAGCAGCTTAGACAGAACCATATATTTT

D gene: TRBD1
J gene: TRBJ1-5
clone size: .
V gene: TRBV19
CDR3 protein: CASKGGTGAQYNNQPQHF
CDR3 DNA: TGTGCCAGTAAGGGGGGGACAGGGGCTCAGTATAACAATCAGCCCCAGCATTTT

D gene: TRBD1
J gene: TRBJ1-6
clone size: .
V gene: TRBV7-6
CDR3 protein: CASSQATGPNSPLHF
CDR3 DNA: TGTGCCAGCAGCCAAGCGACAGGGCCGAATTCACCCCTCCACTTT

D gene: .
J gene: TRBJ2-7
clone size: .
V gene: TRBV14
CDR3 protein: CASSPWTEAYEQYF
CDR3 DNA: TGTGCCAGCAGCCCCTGGACAGAGGCCTACGAGCAGTACTTC

D gene: TRBD1
J gene: TRBJ2-7
clone size: once
V gene: TRBV6-5
CDR3 protein: CASRDRGQGPYEQYF
CDR3 DNA: TGTGCCAGCAGGGACCGGGGACAGGGCCCTTACGAGCAGTACTTC

D gene: TRBD1
J gene: TRBJ2-2
clone size: .
V gene: TRBV9
CDR3 protein: CASSPRQGNTGELFF
CDR3 DNA: TGTGCCAGCAGCCCCCGACAGGGAAACACCGGGGAGCTGTTTTTT

D gene: .
J gene: TRBJ1-4
clone size: .
V gene: TRBV24-1
CDR3 protein: CATPRNDDDEKLFF
CDR3 DNA: TGTGCCACACCGAGGAACGACGACGATGAAAAACTGTTTTTT

D gene: .
J gene: TRBJ1-1
clone size: .
V gene: TRBV28
CDR3 protein: CASRNTGSPEAFF
CDR3 DNA: TGTGCCAGCAGGAACACAGGGAGCCCTGAAGCTTTCTTT